The rows below give T cell receptor beta chains drawn from one sample of a study of blood T cell repertoires in COVID-19. Clones were sequenced by immunoSEQ multiplex PCR, and TCRdb holds only the in-frame ones, with some missing. The repertoire holds roughly 24,000 clones, with roughly 89% as singletons. Sequencing was performed on peripheral blood. Source of these receptors: a woman in her 70s with active COVID-19. CDR3s include the opening cysteine and the closing phenylalanine or tryptophan. A D gene is named only where the DNA matches it firmly. Rows may omit the clone size; those that give it use once, few, many or a size class.

d_call	clone_size	v_call	j_call	cdr3_aa	cdr3_nt
-	-	TRBV5-6	TRBJ1-2	CASSLLGQFNYGYTF	TGTGCCAGCAGCTTGTTGGGGCAGTTTAACTATGGCTACACCTTC
-	-	TRBV30	TRBJ2-1	CAWSPIGGAYNEQFF	TGTGCCTGGAGTCCGATCGGGGGTGCCTACAATGAGCAGTTCTTC
-	-	TRBV19	TRBJ1-1	CASSIAPGVNTEAFF	TGTGCCAGTAGTATCGCGCCAGGGGTGAACACTGAAGCTTTCTTT
TRBD1	-	TRBV28	TRBJ1-2	CASSLTFAGTGTGGYTF	TGTGCCAGCAGTCTCACTTTCGCCGGGACAGGGACTGGGGGCTACACCTTC
-	once	TRBV7-3	TRBJ2-5	CASSLPGQTQYF	TGTGCCAGCAGCTTACCCGGTCAGACCCAGTACTTC
TRBD1	-	TRBV28	TRBJ2-3	CASTPDRGGDTQYF	TGTGCCAGCACCCCGGACAGGGGCGGGGATACGCAGTATTTT
TRBD2	-	TRBV2	TRBJ2-5	CASSRLAGVAETQYF	TGTGCCAGCAGTAGACTAGCGGGGGTAGCAGAGACCCAGTACTTC
TRBD1	once	TRBV27	TRBJ1-3	CASSLSGTGAGNTIYF	TGTGCCAGCAGTTTATCGGGGACAGGGGCTGGAAACACCATATATTTT
TRBD1	-	TRBV12-3/TRBV12-4	TRBJ1-6	CASTLDRDSPLHF	TGTGCCAGCACCCTGGACAGGGATTCACCCCTCCACTTT
TRBD2	-	TRBV18	TRBJ2-3	CASSPLGTRGGNTQYF	TGTGCCAGCTCACCTCTCGGGACTAGGGGGGGAAATACGCAGTATTTT
-	-	TRBV19	TRBJ2-7	CASSIDRDYEQYF	TGTGCCAGTAGTATAGACAGGGACTACGAGCAGTACTTC
-	-	TRBV19	TRBJ2-7	CASSIRTNVGEQYF	TGTGCCAGTAGTATACGGACAAACGTGGGGGAGCAGTACTTC
TRBD1	-	TRBV27	TRBJ1-4	CASSFEGRGNEKLFF	TGTGCCAGCAGTTTCGAGGGCAGGGGGAATGAAAAACTGTTTTTT
TRBD1	-	TRBV6-5	TRBJ2-7	CASSLDRQGAGEQYF	TGTGCCAGCAGTTTAGATAGACAGGGGGCTGGGGAGCAGTACTTC
-	-	TRBV5-4	TRBJ1-1	CASSLAQAGGDTEAFF	TGTGCCAGCAGCTTGGCACAGGCCGGCGGGGACACTGAAGCTTTCTTT
-	-	TRBV19	TRBJ1-5	CAVKQGGVGQPQHF	TGTGCCGTAAAACAGGGCGGAGTAGGCCAGCCCCAGCATTTT
TRBD1	-	TRBV18	TRBJ1-1	CASSPGGTVIEAFF	TGTGCCAGCTCACCGGGCGGGACAGTAATTGAAGCTTTCTTT
-	-	TRBV6-5	TRBJ2-7	CASSYRQGISYEQYF	TGTGCCAGCAGTTACCGCCAGGGTATCTCCTACGAGCAGTACTTC
-	-	TRBV7-2	TRBJ2-1	CASSLAPGDNEQFF	TGTGCCAGCAGCTTAGCCCCGGGGGACAATGAGCAGTTCTTC
TRBD2	-	TRBV19	TRBJ2-4	CASSLSGGPKNIQYF	TGTGCCAGTAGCCTCAGCGGGGGGCCTAAAAACATTCAGTACTTC
-	-	TRBV9	TRBJ1-4	CASSVEAGTEKLFF	TGTGCCAGCAGCGTAGAGGCAGGTACCGAAAAACTGTTTTTT
TRBD2	few	TRBV7-9	TRBJ2-1	CASSLRGAGAYNEQFF	TGTGCCAGCAGCCTTAGAGGAGCGGGGGCCTACAATGAGCAGTTCTTC
-	-	TRBV6-5	TRBJ1-4	CASSYPLGQTNEKLFF	TGTGCCAGCAGTTACCCCCTGGGCCAGACTAATGAAAAACTGTTTTTT
-	-	TRBV19	TRBJ1-2	CASSMEARVPGYGYTF	TGTGCCAGTAGTATGGAGGCTCGCGTACCGGGGTATGGCTACACCTTC
-	-	TRBV11-2	TRBJ1-2	CASSRESGFVTYGYTF	TGTGCCAGCAGCCGAGAGTCCGGTTTTGTCACCTATGGCTACACCTTC
TRBD1	-	TRBV10-3	TRBJ2-3	CAISESTGPNTQYF	TGTGCCATCAGTGAGTCGACAGGGCCGAATACGCAGTATTTT
TRBD1	-	TRBV6-5	TRBJ1-2	CASTPNWDSYGYTF	TGTGCCAGCACACCAAACTGGGACAGCTATGGCTACACCTTC
TRBD1	-	TRBV11-2	TRBJ1-1	CASRSQGDTEAFF	TGTGCCAGCAGGTCACAGGGGGACACTGAAGCTTTCTTT
-	-	TRBV2	TRBJ1-1	CASTTGYTEAFF	TGTGCCAGCACAACAGGCTACACTGAAGCTTTCTTT
TRBD1	-	TRBV19	TRBJ1-5	CASRLRDRAQPQHF	TGTGCCAGTAGACTCCGGGACAGGGCTCAGCCCCAGCATTTT
TRBD2	few	TRBV7-8	TRBJ2-3	CASSPALGLAGGRTDTQYF	TGTGCCAGCAGCCCCGCTCTAGGACTAGCGGGGGGGCGTACAGATACGCAGTATTTT
-	-	TRBV7-9	TRBJ1-1	CASSSPLGGGDTEAFF	TGTGCCAGCAGCTCCCCCTTAGGGGGGGGCGACACTGAAGCTTTCTTT
-	-	TRBV6-5	TRBJ2-7	CASSYDRNTYEQYF	TGTGCCAGCAGTTACGACAGGAATACCTACGAGCAGTACTTC
TRBD2	-	TRBV28	TRBJ2-7	CASIGGGPSYEQYF	TGTGCCAGCATCGGCGGGGGACCCTCCTACGAGCAGTACTTC
TRBD1	once	TRBV9	TRBJ1-5	CASGQGQPQHF	TGTGCCAGCGGACAGGGACAGCCCCAGCATTTT
-	-	TRBV9	TRBJ2-5	CASSPYVGGETQYF	TGTGCCAGCAGCCCGTACGTGGGGGGAGAGACCCAGTACTTC
TRBD1	-	TRBV7-2	TRBJ1-6	CASSLAGQSSPLHF	TGTGCCAGCAGCTTAGCGGGACAGAGTTCACCCCTCCACTTT
TRBD2	-	TRBV7-2	TRBJ2-5	CASSLASGGSTQETQYF	TGTGCCAGCAGCTTAGCTAGCGGGGGGTCAACCCAAGAGACCCAGTACTTC
-	-	TRBV30	TRBJ1-2	CAWVGLNYGYTF	TGTGCCTGGGTGGGCCTAAACTATGGCTACACCTTC
-	-	TRBV6-5	TRBJ2-5	CASESPLSETQYF	TGTGCCAGCGAATCCCCTCTTAGTGAGACCCAGTACTTC
-	-	TRBV14	TRBJ2-5	CALRERGQETQYF	TGTGCCCTCCGGGAGAGGGGGCAGGAGACCCAGTACTTC
TRBD2	-	TRBV11-3	TRBJ2-3	CASSLDRGGLDTQYF	TGTGCCAGCAGCTTAGACCGGGGGGGCCTAGATACGCAGTATTTT
-	once	TRBV5-1	TRBJ2-2	CASSLSVPSNTGELFF	TGCGCCAGCAGCTTATCCGTCCCTTCGAACACCGGGGAGCTGTTTTTT
-	-	TRBV5-1	TRBJ2-1	CASSLGGAYNEQFF	TGCGCCAGCAGCTTAGGCGGTGCCTACAATGAGCAGTTCTTC
-	-	TRBV7-3	TRBJ2-1	CASSFSGLNEQFF	TGTGCCAGCAGCTTCTCAGGGTTGAATGAGCAGTTCTTC
-	-	TRBV4-2	TRBJ2-2	CASSQGSGRYTGELFF	TGTGCCAGCAGCCAAGGTTCGGGGAGGTATACCGGGGAGCTGTTTTTT
-	-	TRBV7-2	TRBJ2-5	CASSSTRGFGETQYF	TGTGCCAGCAGCTCAACCCGGGGGTTCGGGGAGACCCAGTACTTC
TRBD1	once	TRBV19	TRBJ1-5	CASSIGRDSRYQPQHF	TGTGCCAGTAGTATAGGGCGGGACAGCCGATATCAGCCCCAGCATTTT
-	-	TRBV15	TRBJ2-5	CATSSRVALIQETQYF	TGTGCCACCAGCAGCCGCGTAGCACTCATCCAAGAGACCCAGTACTTC